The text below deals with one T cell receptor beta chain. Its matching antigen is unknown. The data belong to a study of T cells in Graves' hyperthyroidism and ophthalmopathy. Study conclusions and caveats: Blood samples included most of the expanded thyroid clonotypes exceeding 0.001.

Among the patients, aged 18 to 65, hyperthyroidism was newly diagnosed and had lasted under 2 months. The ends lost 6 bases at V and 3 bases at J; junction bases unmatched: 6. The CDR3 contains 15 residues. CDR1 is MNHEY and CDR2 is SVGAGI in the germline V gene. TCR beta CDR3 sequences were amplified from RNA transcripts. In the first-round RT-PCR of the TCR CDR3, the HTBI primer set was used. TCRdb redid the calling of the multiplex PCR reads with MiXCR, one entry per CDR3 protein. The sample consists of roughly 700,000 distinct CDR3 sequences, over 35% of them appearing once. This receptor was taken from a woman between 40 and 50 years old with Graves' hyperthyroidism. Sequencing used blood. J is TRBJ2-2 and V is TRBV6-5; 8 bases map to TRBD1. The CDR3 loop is CASSSGTGYTGELFF. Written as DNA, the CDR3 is TGTGCCAGCAGCTCCGGGACAGGTTACACCGGGGAGCTGTTTTTT.